Listed below are T cell receptor beta chains from one sample, sequenced in a study of T cell repertoires in cytomegalovirus infection. TCRdb re-derived calls from the reads in MiXCR, one entry per CDR3 protein. The sample records 360,000 or so distinct CDR3 sequences, approximately 30% being singletons. Their antigens remain unidentified. Sample: cultured PBMCs, taken from culture after CMV antigen stimulation. The receptor set was obtained from a human donor in good health (CMV status not recorded). Some clones in this sample may be carry-over from other donors' samples. Both conserved end residues are part of each CDR3. A D gene is named only where the DNA matches it firmly. For some rows the clone size is stated as once, few or many, or as a class when expanded; others skip it.

size,D,V,J,CDR3,DNA
.,.,TRBV7-9,TRBJ2-1,CASSSDKRGYNEQFF,TGTGCCAGCAGCTCCGACAAAAGGGGGTACAATGAGCAGTTCTTC
once,.,TRBV9,TRBJ1-1,CASSVNYRNTEAFF,TGTGCCAGCAGCGTCAATTATAGGAACACTGAAGCTTTCTTT
few,TRBD1,TRBV6-2/TRBV6-3,TRBJ2-1,CASSYRRGQENEQFF,TGTGCCAGCAGTTACCGACGAGGACAGGAAAATGAGCAGTTCTTC
many,.,TRBV7-2,TRBJ1-1,CASSRRNTEAFF,TGTGCCAGCAGCCGAAGGAACACTGAAGCTTTCTTT
.,TRBD1,TRBV7-9,TRBJ2-2,CASSGQVAGELFF,TGTGCCAGCAGCGGACAGGTCGCCGGGGAGCTGTTTTTT
.,TRBD1,TRBV12-3/TRBV12-4,TRBJ2-4,CASSRSTGRENIQYF,TGTGCCAGCAGCCGATCGACAGGGAGAGAAAACATTCAGTACTTC
few,TRBD2,TRBV10-3,TRBJ2-3,CAISEPAGGHTDTQYF,TGTGCCATCAGTGAGCCAGCGGGAGGGCACACAGATACGCAGTATTTT
.,.,TRBV28,TRBJ2-1,CASSGSLYNEQFF,TGTGCCAGCAGCGGTAGTCTTTACAATGAGCAGTTCTTC
.,.,TRBV7-6,TRBJ2-3,CASSFTWGTDTQYF,TGTGCCAGCAGCTTCACTTGGGGCACAGATACGCAGTATTTT
.,.,TRBV12-3/TRBV12-4,TRBJ2-5,CASSSGTLRETQYF,TGTGCCAGCAGTTCCGGGACTCTTCGAGAGACCCAGTACTTC
few,.,TRBV10-2,TRBJ2-5,CASSFGGVGVETQYF,TGCGCCAGCAGTTTTGGCGGGGTGGGTGTGGAGACCCAGTACTTC
many,TRBD2,TRBV2,TRBJ2-5,CASSPGTSGRETQYF,TGTGCCAGCAGTCCCGGGACTAGCGGGAGAGAGACCCAGTACTTC
.,.,TRBV28,TRBJ1-2,CASRGQESGYTF,TGTGCCAGCAGGGGTCAGGAATCTGGCTACACCTTC
.,TRBD2,TRBV29-1,TRBJ2-2,CSVSRGVTSGAANTGELFF,TGCAGCGTCTCTCGAGGGGTGACTAGCGGAGCTGCAAACACCGGGGAGCTGTTTTTT
.,TRBD1,TRBV19,TRBJ1-2,CASARDSQYGYTF,TGTGCCAGTGCGAGGGACAGTCAATATGGCTACACCTTC
few,TRBD1,TRBV7-2,TRBJ2-7,CASSYLTGYEQYF,TGTGCCAGCAGCTACCTGACAGGGTACGAGCAGTACTTC
.,TRBD1,TRBV28,TRBJ1-5,CAIGDSGGASRQPQHF,TGTGCCATCGGGGATTCAGGGGGCGCATCTAGACAGCCCCAGCATTTT
.,.,TRBV7-6,TRBJ2-3,CASSPFTLPDTQYF,TGTGCCAGCAGCCCGTTTACTTTGCCAGATACGCAGTATTTT
many,.,TRBV12-3/TRBV12-4,TRBJ2-3,CASRPKGSPATDTQYF,TGTGCCAGCAGACCTAAGGGATCCCCTGCCACAGATACGCAGTATTTT
.,TRBD1,TRBV12-3/TRBV12-4,TRBJ1-2,CASSTYGTAYGYTF,TGTGCCAGCAGTACGTACGGGACAGCCTATGGCTACACCTTC
.,.,TRBV7-8,TRBJ2-1,CASSRGTAEDYNMFF,TGTGCCAGCAGCCGTGGTACCGCGGAAGACTACAATATGTTCTTC
many,.,TRBV11-3,TRBJ2-6,CASSSGGAGANVLTF,TGTGCCAGCAGCTCTGGGGGCGCCGGGGCCAACGTCCTGACTTTC
few,.,TRBV7-2,TRBJ2-3,CASSLDSARASPQYF,TGTGCCAGCAGCTTAGATTCGGCTAGAGCATCTCCGCAGTATTTT
.,.,TRBV12-3/TRBV12-4,TRBJ2-5,CASTLPWGETQYF,TGTGCCAGCACCTTACCCTGGGGAGAGACCCAGTACTTC
.,.,TRBV12-3/TRBV12-4,TRBJ1-2,CASSLWGKGYTF,TGTGCCAGCAGTTTATGGGGGAAAGGCTACACCTTC
.,.,TRBV7-2,TRBJ1-5,CASSLEERGNQPQHF,TGTGCCAGCAGCTTAGAAGAGAGGGGCAATCAGCCCCAGCATTTT
.,.,TRBV29-1,TRBJ2-1,CSARVGNEQFF,TGCAGCGCCCGAGTAGGAAATGAGCAGTTCTTC
few,TRBD1,TRBV6-6,TRBJ1-2,CASSYPPGQMHNYGYTF,TGTGCCAGCAGTTATCCACCGGGACAGATGCATAACTATGGCTACACCTTC
many,.,TRBV7-2,TRBJ2-7,CASSLSGRNQSSYEQYF,TGTGCCAGCAGCTTATCAGGGCGCAACCAGAGCTCCTACGAGCAGTACTTC
.,TRBD1,TRBV7-2,TRBJ1-1,CASSILGQGIPEAFF,TGTGCCAGCAGCATTCTAGGACAGGGAATCCCTGAAGCTTTCTTT
few,TRBD1,TRBV29-1,TRBJ1-4,CSVGQGTVGGKLFF,TGCAGCGTGGGACAGGGGACCGTCGGCGGTAAACTGTTTTTT
many,TRBD1,TRBV7-7,TRBJ1-3,CASSYRDSLPGNTIYF,TGTGCTAGCAGCTATCGGGACAGCCTCCCTGGAAACACCATATATTTT
few,TRBD1,TRBV4-1,TRBJ2-1,CASSGGTGNRGEQFF,TGCGCCAGCAGCGGTGGGACAGGGAATCGGGGTGAGCAGTTCTTC
few,TRBD1,TRBV5-4,TRBJ2-4,CASSRQGALAKNIQYF,TGTGCCAGCAGCCGTCAGGGGGCCCTAGCCAAAAACATTCAGTACTTC
.,.,TRBV7-2,TRBJ1-2,CASSLSGTNYGYTF,TGTGCCAGCAGCCTCTCCGGGACTAACTATGGCTACACCTTC
few,TRBD2,TRBV6-6,TRBJ2-3,CASSGLAAKGDTQYF,TGTGCCAGTTCGGGACTAGCGGCCAAGGGGGATACGCAGTATTTT